This T cell receptor beta chain appears in the sequencing data of a study of early T cells in non-severe SARS-CoV-2 infection. Tagging with unique molecular identifiers was applied to individual cDNA molecules. TCRdb re-called the 5' RACE reads through MiXCR, storing one row per CDR3 protein. The data show fewer than 110,000 distinct CDR3 sequences, with more than 9.5% seen just once and under 9% held by the top ten. The origin of this receptor is an adult who was a healthcare worker with PCR-confirmed SARS-CoV-2 infection or an uninfected control (not recorded which). The sample taken for sequencing was whole blood.

Here the CDR3 DNA reads TGTGCCAGCAGTTACTCGCCTGGGGGGATCGACACCGGGGAGCTGTTTTTT. It specifies CASSYSPGGIDTGELFF. The chain joins TRBV6-5 to TRBJ2-2, with D possibly TRBD2 on 6 matching bases. The germline V gene has CDR1 MNHEY and CDR2 SVGAGI. V was trimmed by 0 bases and J by 3 bases, leaving 14 bases between them. The CDR3 spans 17 residues.